Following are 27 T cell receptor beta chains from one sample sequenced in a study of OX40 agonist ivuxolimab in advanced cancers. Profiled with immunoSEQ multiplex PCR; TCRdb holds only in-frame clones, not every one. Among under 95,000 clones listed, over 90% were seen once. Sequenced here: CD4+ or CD8+ T cells sorted from blood, sampled in a trial of the OX40 agonist ivuxolimab. The receptor set was obtained from an adult with an advanced solid tumor such as melanoma, head and neck, liver or kidney cancer.

The chain joins TRBV9 to TRBJ2-5; either TRBD1 or TRBD2 may supply D (5 bases each). The CDR3 is made up of 15 amino acids. CDR1 SGDLS and CDR2 YYNGEE come from the germline V gene. Trimming took off 0 bases at V and 4 bases at J, with 13 bases between the two ends. CDR3 protein: CASSVASGTRETQYF. As DNA, the CDR3 is TGTGCCAGCAGCGTAGCTTCGGGGACCCGAGAGACCCAGTACTTC.

Only a few counts were recorded for this clone. J is TRBJ1-6 and V is TRBV10-3; D is perhaps TRBD1 (5 bases). The CDR3 has 13 amino acids. V was clipped by 11 bases and J by 9 bases, with 17 bases between them. CDR1 and CDR2 from the germline V gene are ENHRY and SYGVKD. The CDR3 nucleotides read TGTGCCGTCTCCGACAGCGGCGGTTCACCCCTCCACTTT. Translating gives CAVSDSGGSPLHF.

V is TRBV4-1 and J is TRBJ1-4; D is perhaps TRBD1 (5 bases). The germline V gene has CDR1 MGHRA and CDR2 YSYEKL. This CDR3 is 16 amino acids long. The germline V and J ends were trimmed by 2 bases and 7 bases, with 17 bases remaining between them. The CDR3 protein is CASSQTGTPGREKLFF. The DNA for the CDR3 is TGCGCCAGCAGCCAAACAGGAACTCCGGGCCGTGAAAAACTGTTTTTT.

The gene calls are TRBV15 and TRBJ1-4; maybe TRBD1 (5 bases). The germline CDR1 and CDR2 sequences are LNHNV and YYDKDF (reference sequence). The CDR3 runs 16 residues. Trimming removed 8 bases at V and 2 bases at J, with 18 bases between. Written as DNA, the CDR3 is TGTGCCACCGAGAAAGTCAGGGAGACGACTAATGAAAAACTGTTTTTT. It is translated as CATEKVRETTNEKLFF. The full variable domain, rest sourced from reference TRBV15 and TRBJ1-4, is DAMVIQNPRYQVTQFGKPVTLSCSQTLNHNVMYWYQQKSSQAPKLLFHYYDKDFNNEADTPDNFQSRRPNTSFCFLDIRSPGLGDTAMYLCATEKVRETTNEKLFFGSGTQLSVL.

The rearrangement links TRBV6-6 to TRBJ2-7, with D uncertain. V was pared by 4 bases and J by 3 bases, with 10 bases between. The V gene's germline CDR1 is MNHNY and CDR2 SVGAGI (reference sequence). The CDR3 length is 13 residues. In nucleotides, the CDR3 is TGTGCCAGCAGTTTGGGAAACTTCTACGAGCAGTACTTC. Translated: CASSLGNFYEQYF.

The rearrangement uses TRBV27 and TRBJ1-4; D is unclear. V lost 1 base to trimming and J lost 3 bases, with 12 bases between them. CDR1 and CDR2 (germline): MNHEY, SMNVEV (reference sequence). The CDR3 has 16 residues. CDR3 residues: CASSLYWAQSNEKLFF. CDR3 nucleotides: TGTGCCAGCAGTTTATATTGGGCCCAGTCTAATGAAAAACTGTTTTTT.

CDR3 loop: CSVDDPKIRDTDTQYF. The CDR3 region has the DNA TGCAGCGTTGACGACCCCAAGATCAGGGACACAGATACGCAGTATTTT. The V and J genes are TRBV29-1 and TRBJ2-3, with D tentatively TRBD1 (5 bases). Trimming pared 3 bases from V and 2 bases from J, leaving 18 bases between. Germline loops: CDR1 SQVTM, CDR2 ANQGSEA. The CDR3 totals 16 residues.

This clone came up a few times. V gene TRBV19 combines with J gene TRBJ1-5; weak D call: TRBD1 (6 bases). V lost 4 bases, J lost 4 bases, and 8 bases lay in between. The CDR3 contains 13 residues. Germline V gives CDR1 LNHDA, CDR2 SQIVND (reference sequence). CDR3 in amino acids: CASSNRANQPQHF. The CDR3 region has the DNA TGTGCCAGTAGTAACAGGGCAAATCAGCCCCAGCATTTT.

The gene calls are TRBV11-2 and TRBJ1-2; D is undetermined. This CDR3 is 17 amino acids long. Trimming cost V 4 bases and J 6 bases, with 24 bases left between them. Germline-derived CDR1 and CDR2 are SGHAT and FQNNGV. The CDR3 is CASSSRWVGPAEDGYTF. CDR3 DNA: TGTGCCAGCAGCTCCCGGTGGGTAGGGCCAGCAGAAGATGGCTACACCTTC.

This chain uses TRBV27 with TRBJ2-6, with D tentatively TRBD1 or TRBD2 (5 bases each). The CDR3 sequence is 15 residues long. Trimming removed 5 bases from V and 0 bases from J, with 8 bases in between. Germline values: CDR1 MNHEY, CDR2 SMNVEV (reference sequence). CDR3 DNA: TGTGCCAGCAGTCCGGGGACCTCTGGGGCCAACGTCCTGACTTTC. This encodes CASSPGTSGANVLTF. The full variable domain, in which reference TRBV27 and TRBJ2-6 provide the parts outside the CDR3, is EAQVTQNPRYLITVTGKKLTVTCSQNMNHEYMSWYRQDPGLGLRQIYYSMNVEVTDKGDVPEGYKVSRKEKRNFPLILESPSPNQTSLYFCASSPGTSGANVLTFGAGSRLTVL.

About this clone itself: Mismatch with germline at one junction end may stem from a read error. The CDR3 DNA reads as TGTGCTAGCAGCCTAGGGACAGGGGGCAAGGAGACCCAGTACTTC. Its protein product is CASSLGTGGKETQYF. The chain employs TRBV7-7 and TRBJ2-5, with TRBD1 matching over 12 bases. Germline V gene data show CDR1 as SSHAT and CDR2 as FNYEAQ (reference sequence). This CDR3 has 15 residues.

CDR3 in amino acids: CASSLDASESEQFF. The CDR3 DNA sequence: TGTGCCAGCAGCTTAGACGCTAGCGAGAGTGAGCAGTTCTTC. The rearrangement links TRBV7-9 to TRBJ2-1; tentatively, D is TRBD2 (6 bases). The V gene lost 1 base and the J gene lost 9 bases, with 13 bases spanning the gap. CDR1 is SEHNR, CDR2 FQNEAQ, per germline (reference sequence). This CDR3 is 14 amino acids long.

This clone was seen a handful of times. The CDR3 loop reads CASSISGNTEAFF. DNA of the CDR3: TGTGCCAGTAGTATCAGCGGGAACACTGAAGCTTTCTTT. J is TRBJ1-1 and V is TRBV19; no clear D gene. Trimming removed 3 bases at V and 1 base at J, with 6 bases between. The CDR3 contains 13 residues. Germline CDR1 is LNHDA and CDR2 is SQIVND (reference sequence).

The chain carries TRBV30 and TRBJ2-7, with D perhaps TRBD1 (6 bases). The germline gives CDR1 GTSNPN, CDR2 SVGIG (reference sequence). Deletions cut 0 bases from V and 6 bases from J, with 9 bases between. The CDR3 runs 12 residues. The CDR3 here is CAWSVTGTEQYF. The CDR3 DNA reads TGTGCCTGGAGTGTTACAGGGACCGAGCAGTACTTC.

V and J are TRBV6-5 and TRBJ2-1; weak D call: TRBD2 (5 bases). The CDR3 contains 12 residues. V lost 2 bases and J lost 9, with 8 bases in between. The germline CDR1 and CDR2 sequences are MNHEY and SVGAGI. CDR3 sequence (DNA): TGTGCCAGCAGTTACCCTGGAGGTGAGCAGTTCTTC. It translates to CASSYPGGEQFF.

The CDR3: CASSFYRERIPETQYF. CDR3 bases: TGCGCCAGCAGCTTCTACAGGGAGAGGATTCCGGAGACCCAGTACTTC. The chain carries TRBV5-1 and TRBJ2-5; D might be TRBD1 (6 bases). Germline V lookup: CDR1 SGHRS, CDR2 YFSETQ. Trimming stripped 2 bases from V and 5 bases from J, with 19 bases between. The CDR3 consists of 16 residues.

This CDR3 reads CASSLFWDRGTDTQYF. As DNA, the CDR3 is TGTGCCAGCAGCTTATTCTGGGACAGGGGTACAGATACGCAGTATTTT. The chain has TRBV7-2 and TRBJ2-3, with 10 bases identical to TRBD1. The germline CDR1 and CDR2 sequences are SGHTA and FQGNSA. The V gene end was trimmed by 2 bases and the J gene end by 3 bases; junction bases not matched to a gene: 5. This CDR3 has 16 residues.

This chain uses TRBV28 with TRBJ1-2, with D hard to call. V dropped 2 bases and J dropped 2 bases, with 9 bases sitting between them. From germline, CDR1 is MDHEN and CDR2 SYDVKM. This CDR3 region has 14 residues. The CDR3: CASSLKLANYGYTF. The DNA for the CDR3 is TGTGCCAGCAGTTTAAAGCTGGCGAACTATGGCTACACCTTC.

The CDR3 spells CASSVVTGGPLHF. The CDR3 DNA sequence: TGTGCCAGCAGCGTAGTTACAGGAGGACCCCTCCACTTT. The J gene is TRBJ1-6, the V gene TRBV9; a possible D gene is TRBD1 (5 bases). The CDR3 consists of 13 residues. The germline V gene encodes CDR1 SGDLS and CDR2 YYNGEE. Trimming removed 0 bases at V and 12 bases at J, with 10 bases between.

V usage is TRBV10-1 and J usage is TRBJ1-3; D remains unclear. Trimming shortened V by 6 bases and J by 3 bases, and 9 bases separated the two germline ends. Germline CDR1 reads WNHNN; CDR2 reads SYGVQD (reference sequence). This CDR3 contains 13 residues. The CDR3 reads CASSADVGNTIYF. CDR3 nucleotides: TGCGCCAGCAGCGCCGACGTTGGAAACACCATATATTTT.

This sequence joins TRBV18 and TRBJ2-7; 9 nucleotides agree with TRBD1. Germline V CDR1 and CDR2: KGHSH, LQKENI. After removal of 3 bases from V and 3 bases from J, the junction contained 15 bases not matched to a gene. This CDR3 has 18 amino acids. The CDR3: CASSPSGTGYRGVYEQYF. The CDR3 coding sequence is TGTGCCAGCTCACCCTCCGGGACAGGGTATAGGGGGGTCTACGAGCAGTACTTC. Using reference TRBV18 and TRBJ2-7 for the parts outside the CDR3, the full variable domain is NAGVMQNPRHLVRRRGQEARLRCSPMKGHSHVYWYRQLPEEGLKFMVYLQKENIIDESGMPKERFSAEFPKEGPSILRIQQVVRGDSAAYFCASSPSGTGYRGVYEQYFGPGTRLTVT.

The CDR3 reads CASSYATGTGYNEQFF. Written as DNA, the CDR3 is TGTGCCAGCAGTTACGCGACCGGGACAGGATACAATGAGCAGTTCTTC. The J gene is TRBJ2-1, the V gene TRBV6-5; TRBD1 agrees at 8 bases. The CDR3 extends over 16 amino acids. Per the germline V gene, CDR1 is MNHEY and CDR2 is SVGAGI. The trim removed 2 bases at V and 4 bases at J, leaving 7 bases unmatched.

The gene calls are TRBV2 and TRBJ2-1; possibly TRBD2 for D (6 bases). There are 13 residues in the CDR3. Germline CDR1 and CDR2: SNHLY and FYNNEI. V was trimmed by 4 bases and J by 5 bases, leaving 9 bases between them. The CDR3 DNA reads as TGTGCCAGCAGTGTAGCGGAGAACAATGAGCAGTTCTTC. Its protein product is CASSVAENNEQFF.

This clone was observed a few times. The gene calls are TRBV6-5 and TRBJ1-1, with 8 bases fitting TRBD1. The J segment lost 3 bases and the V segment lost 0 bases, leaving 3 bases of the junction unmatched. Germline V gene sequence: CDR1 MNHEY, CDR2 SVGAGI. The CDR3 is made up of 15 amino acids. The CDR3 protein is CASSYSGQGDTEAFF. For the CDR3, the DNA is TGTGCCAGCAGTTACTCTGGACAGGGCGACACTGAAGCTTTCTTT.

The chain joins TRBV4-2 to TRBJ2-1; maybe TRBD1 (6 bases). The V gene lost 3 bases and the J gene lost 4 bases, with 10 bases spanning the gap. The CDR3 consists of 14 residues. Germline assignment: CDR1 LGHNA and CDR2 YNFKEQ. In nucleotides, the CDR3 is TGTGCCAGCAGCCAGGGGGCATTTTACAATGAGCAGTTCTTC. Encoded protein: CASSQGAFYNEQFF.

The chain uses TRBV21-1 and TRBJ1-5; the table's D call TRBD1 went unverified against the DNA. TRBV21-1 counts as a pseudogene. This CDR3 has 17 amino acids. The chain's CDR3 is CASSKAEGAVDNQPQHF. DNA for the CDR3: TGTGCCAGCAGCAAAGCGGAAGGGGCGGTGGACAATCAGCCCCAGCATTTT.

The chain uses TRBV9 and TRBJ2-7, with 9 bases aligning to TRBD1. Germline values: CDR1 SGDLS, CDR2 YYNGEE. V lost 3 bases, J lost 3 bases, and 4 bases stayed unmatched. The CDR3 is 14 residues long. The CDR3 sequence is CASSAGTGLYEQYF. Here the CDR3 DNA reads TGTGCCAGCAGCGCCGGGACAGGGCTCTACGAGCAGTACTTC. Full variable domain (missing parts from reference TRBV9 and TRBJ2-7): DSGVTQTPKHLITATGQRVTLRCSPRSGDLSVYWYQQSLDQGLQFLIQYYNGEERAKGNILERFSAQQFPDLHSELNLSSLELGDSALYFCASSAGTGLYEQYFGPGTRLTVT.